The clone carrying this TCR beta chain was counted many times. Its antigen remains unidentified. The source of the sample is a study of neurological immune-mediated disorders. At the level of the study: Relapsing-remitting patients made up most of the roughly 34 multiple sclerosis patients, and secondary progressive patients made up 3.

The study's findings and limits: On phylogenetic grouping, the repertoires of 18 of 34 multiple sclerosis patients fell within one related-CDR3 cluster, constituting a possible signature. Across subjects, no CDR3 amino acid sequence appeared in expanded clones of more than one subject, a finding that suggested private repertoires in all groups. In HTLV-1-associated myelopathy, TCR clonal expansion was greatest, and in multiple sclerosis it was least, below healthy controls.

TCRdb passed the 5' RACE reads through MiXCR, listing each CDR3 protein once. The sample holds about 50,000 distinct CDR3 sequences, about 3% seen once. CDR3 size: 14 residues. Trimming pared 7 bases from V and 1 base from J, leaving 14 bases between. Per germline, CDR1 MNHEY and CDR2 SVGAGI. The V and J genes are TRBV6-5 and TRBJ2-7; tentatively, D is TRBD2 (5 bases). The sequenced material came from PBMCs. The receptor's source is a man between 35 and 55 years old with multiple sclerosis. The CDR3 here is CASKRSGVSYEQYF. The CDR3 DNA reads as TGTGCCAGCAAACGAAGCGGTGTTTCCTACGAGCAGTACTTC.